These 28 T cell receptor beta chains originate from one sample sequenced in a study of graft-versus-host responses after intestinal transplantation. The repertoire was sequenced with immunoSEQ multiplex PCR; TCRdb's copy has only in-frame clones and lacks some. Of around 110,000 clones detected, roughly 90% appear once; the ten largest clones hold less than 0.8%. These receptors' targets are unknown. This specimen consisted of unstimulated CD4+ T cells sorted from spleen or lymph node cells, obtained before transplant. These receptors all come from a human donor who was the organ donor for an intestinal transplant.

The chain recombines TRBV7-2 with TRBJ2-7; 9 bases fit TRBD2. CDR1 is SGHTA and CDR2 is FQGNSA in the germline V gene. V dropped 3 bases and J dropped 5; count of bases not matched to a gene: 8. The CDR3 spans 15 residues. The CDR3 spells CASSLTAGGTHEQYF. CDR3 DNA sequence: TGTGCCAGCAGCTTGACAGCGGGGGGAACGCACGAGCAGTACTTC.

The chain uses TRBV10-1 and TRBJ1-1; no firm D call. CDR3 size: 11 residues. V was clipped by 2 bases and J by 4 bases, with 2 bases between them. CDR1 is WNHNN and CDR2 is SYGVQD in the germline V gene (reference sequence). The CDR3 sequence is CASSEGTEAFF. CDR3 DNA: TGCGCCAGCAGTGAGGGCACTGAAGCTTTCTTT.

The CDR3 is CASSLGPGRWSPLHF. The CDR3 nucleotides are TGTGCCAGCAGCTTGGGGCCAGGGCGGTGGTCACCCCTCCACTTT. The chain has TRBV5-4 and TRBJ1-6, with D perhaps TRBD1 (5 bases). Germline CDR1 and CDR2: SGHNT and YYREEE (reference sequence). Trimming shortened V by 0 bases and J by 10 bases, and 14 bases separated the two germline ends. CDR3 size: 15 residues.

The V gene is TRBV29-1, the J gene TRBJ2-1; 10 bases are shared with TRBD2. After removal of 7 bases from V and 6 bases from J, the junction contained 12 bases not matched to a gene. From germline, CDR1 is SQVTM and CDR2 ANQGSEA. This CDR3 is 15 amino acids long. The DNA for the CDR3 is TGCAGCGGAAGACGAGCGGGAGGGAGGTTCAATGAGCAGTTCTTC. It is translated as CSGRRAGGRFNEQFF.

The genes are TRBV6-1 and TRBJ1-1, with D unresolved. This CDR3 has 15 residues. Germline V lookup: CDR1 MNHNS, CDR2 SASEGT. The germline V and J ends were trimmed by 5 bases and 0 bases, with 13 bases remaining between them. The CDR3 region is CASSQTFGMNTEAFF. In DNA, the CDR3 is TGTGCCAGCAGTCAGACCTTCGGAATGAACACTGAAGCTTTCTTT.

The chain is built from TRBV6-7 and TRBJ2-5; weak D call: TRBD2 (6 bases). TRBV6-7 is treated as an ORF (open reading frame) with a function not yet certain. The V end was cut by 5 bases, the J end by 5 bases, with 21 bases between. This CDR3 has 16 amino acids. CDR3 in DNA: TGTGCCAGCAGTACCCAGGTAAGACCCGGAGGGGAGACCCAGTACTTC. Encoded protein: CASSTQVRPGGETQYF.

To note about this clone: A junction end diverges from the germline sequence, so it may reflect a read error. V gene TRBV5-1 combines with J gene TRBJ1-1; a weak D match, TRBD1 (5 bases). This CDR3 spans 11 amino acids. Germline-derived CDR1 and CDR2 are SGHRS and YFSETQ. The CDR3 coding sequence is TGCGCCAGCAGCCTGGACACCGAAGCTTTCTTT. Translating gives CASSLDTEAFF.

The chain carries TRBV5-6 and TRBJ1-2, with 8 nucleotides matching TRBD1. The V gene's germline CDR1 is SGHDT and CDR2 YYEEEE. The CDR3 is made up of 15 amino acids. Unmatched junction bases numbered 9, after V lost 0 bases and J lost 8 bases. The CDR3 region has the DNA TGTGCCAGCAGCTTGGCCTTGACAGGGGCGAAAGGCTACACCTTC. Amino acids: CASSLALTGAKGYTF.

This clone showed up just once. The chain recombines TRBV7-2 with TRBJ1-5, with no clear D. Trimming left V 4 bases short and J 0 bases short, with 16 bases between. CDR3 length equals 17 residues. From germline, CDR1 is SGHTA and CDR2 FQGNSA. The CDR3 loop is CASSSSGVFYSNQPQHF. The CDR3 region has the DNA TGTGCCAGCAGCTCCTCCGGGGTGTTCTATAGCAATCAGCCCCAGCATTTT.

This clone was found a few times. This chain uses TRBV7-2 with TRBJ1-5; D possibly corresponds to TRBD1 (5 bases). The CDR3 spans 14 residues. Trimming left V 8 bases short and J 4 bases short, with 15 bases between. Germline V gene lookup returns CDR1 SGHTA and CDR2 FQGNSA. CDR3 region: CASRGGSVNQPQHF. Here the CDR3 DNA reads TGTGCCAGCCGGGGGGGGTCAGTGAATCAGCCCCAGCATTTT.

CDR3 protein: CASSPADYGYTF. The CDR3 DNA follows: TGCGCCAGCAGCCCAGCGGACTATGGCTACACCTTC. The V call is TRBV5-1, the J call TRBJ1-2; D not resolved. The CDR3 sequence is 12 residues long. Germline CDR1 reads SGHRS; CDR2 reads YFSETQ. Trimming stripped 4 bases from V and 3 bases from J, with 7 bases between.

This clone was seen a handful of times. The rearrangement uses TRBV5-1 and TRBJ2-1; D might be TRBD1 (6 bases). Trimming took 1 base from V and 3 from J, leaving 17 bases between them. The germline V gene has CDR1 SGHRS and CDR2 YFSETQ. This CDR3 region has 17 residues. The chain's CDR3 is CASSLRADSSFYNEQFF. In DNA, the CDR3 is TGCGCCAGCAGCTTGCGTGCGGACAGCTCTTTCTACAATGAGCAGTTCTTC.

This clone appeared a single time. The rearrangement links TRBV18 to TRBJ2-7; 7 positions match TRBD1. Germline V gene lookup returns CDR1 KGHSH and CDR2 LQKENI. V lost 2 bases, J lost 6 bases, and 10 bases stayed unmatched. CDR3 length: 15 residues. The CDR3 DNA reads as TGTGCCAGCTCACCAGGTAACAGGGGTTCGGGCGAGCAGTACTTC. Encoded protein: CASSPGNRGSGEQYF. Full variable domain (rest looked up from reference TRBV18 and TRBJ2-7): NAGVMQNPRHLVRRRGQEARLRCSPMKGHSHVYWYRQLPEEGLKFMVYLQKENIIDESGMPKERFSAEFPKEGPSILRIQQVVRGDSAAYFCASSPGNRGSGEQYFGPGTRLTVT.

V and J are TRBV12-5 and TRBJ1-2, with 9 positions matching TRBD1. Germline CDR1 and CDR2: LGHNT and FRNRAP. The CDR3 is made up of 16 amino acids. V lost 0 bases, J lost 1 base, and 3 bases stayed unmatched. The chain's CDR3 is CASGLVPGQGNYGYTF. DNA of the CDR3: TGTGCTAGTGGTTTGGTACCGGGACAGGGTAACTATGGCTACACCTTC.

This rearrangement joins TRBV10-3 to TRBJ2-7; TRBD1 is a possible D gene (6 bases). Between the trimmed V and J ends, which lost 0 bases and 2 bases, there was a span of 11 bases. CDR3 length: 15 residues. Germline-derived CDR1 and CDR2 are ENHRY and SYGVKD. CDR3 DNA sequence: TGTGCCATCAGTGAGTCGAATTGGGGGCCCTACGAGCAGTACTTC. Translated: CAISESNWGPYEQYF.

This rearrangement joins TRBV5-6 to TRBJ2-7; D possibly corresponds to TRBD1 (5 bases). This CDR3 spans 15 amino acids. The V end was cut by 5 bases, the J end by 3 bases, with 18 bases between. CDR1 and CDR2 from the germline V gene are SGHDT and YYEEEE. In DNA form, the CDR3 reads TGTGCCAGCAGACTTCATGGGCAGGGTGGCTACGAGCAGTACTTC. It encodes CASRLHGQGGYEQYF. The full variable domain, rest sourced from reference TRBV5-6 and TRBJ2-7, is DAGVTQSPTHLIKTRGQQVTLRCSPKSGHDTVSWYQQALGQGPQFIFQYYEEEERQRGNFPDRFSGHQFPNYSSELNVNALLLGDSALYLCASRLHGQGGYEQYFGPGTRLTVT.

The chain links TRBV7-9 to TRBJ2-1, with TRBD2 matching over 11 bases. J gave up 7 bases and V 3 bases, and 5 bases lay outside the gene matches. CDR3 length: 15 amino acids. CDR1 is SEHNR, CDR2 FQNEAQ, per germline (reference sequence). The DNA of the CDR3 is TGTGCCAGCAGCTTTAGCGGGGGGGTCCGAAATGAGCAGTTCTTC. As protein: CASSFSGGVRNEQFF. Using reference TRBV7-9 and TRBJ2-1 for the parts outside the CDR3, the full variable domain is DTGVSQNPRHKITKRGQNVTFRCDPISEHNRLYWYRQTLGQGPEFLTYFQNEAQLEKSRLLSDRFSAERPKGSFSTLEIQRTEQGDSAMYLCASSFSGGVRNEQFFGPGTRLTVL.

The V call is TRBV5-1, the J call TRBJ2-3, with D possibly TRBD1 on 6 matching bases. This CDR3 has 16 amino acids. The V gene's germline CDR1 is SGHRS and CDR2 YFSETQ. Between the trimmed V and J ends, which lost 4 bases and 3 bases, there was a span of 18 bases. In nucleotides, the CDR3 is TGCGCCAGCAGCCTAGCTACAGGGTCGGGTACAGATACGCAGTATTTT. It codes for CASSLATGSGTDTQYF. The complete variable domain, with remaining parts taken from reference TRBV5-1 and TRBJ2-3, reads KAGVTQTPRYLIKTRGQQVTLSCSPISGHRSVSWYQQTPGQGLQFLFEYFSETQRNKGNFPGRFSGRQFSNSRSEMNVSTLELGDSALYLCASSLATGSGTDTQYFGPGTRLTVL.

This chain joins TRBV6-5 and TRBJ2-5, with D perhaps TRBD1 (6 bases). Trimming took off 0 bases at V and 5 bases at J, with 13 bases between the two ends. The CDR3 runs 15 residues. Germline V gene lookup returns CDR1 MNHEY and CDR2 SVGAGI. The CDR3 loop is CASSYSKGGGETQYF. The CDR3 nucleotides are TGTGCCAGCAGTTACTCGAAAGGGGGTGGTGAGACCCAGTACTTC.

The V gene is TRBV11-1, the J gene TRBJ1-1, with D maybe TRBD1 (5 bases). CDR1 and CDR2 (germline): SGHAT, FQDESV (reference sequence). The CDR3 totals 13 residues. Trimming pared 8 bases from V and 2 bases from J, leaving 12 bases between. CDR3 coding DNA: TGTGCCAGCGGCCGGGGGATTAACACTGAAGCTTTCTTT. As protein: CASGRGINTEAFF. Supplemented by reference TRBV11-1 and TRBJ1-1, the full variable domain reads EAEVAQSPRYKITEKSQAVAFWCDPISGHATLYWYRQILGQGPELLVQFQDESVVDDSQLPKDRFSAERLKGVDSTLKIQPAELGDSAMYLCASGRGINTEAFFGQGTRLTVV.

As regards this clone: The junction differs from germline at one of its ends, possibly a read error. The J gene is TRBJ1-3, the V gene TRBV18; 12 nucleotides line up with TRBD1. The CDR3 totals 20 residues. Germline lookup yields CDR1 KGHSH and CDR2 LQKENI. Written as DNA, the CDR3 is TGTGCCAGCTCACCACTTCCGACGGGACAGGGGGCCCTCTCTGGAAGCACCATATATTTT. As protein: CASSPLPTGQGALSGSTIYF.

V gene TRBV7-3 combines with J gene TRBJ2-1, with D perhaps matching TRBD2 (6 bases). The CDR3 covers 14 residues. The germline gives CDR1 SGHTA, CDR2 FQGTGA. V lost 5 bases, J lost 3 bases, and 11 bases lay in between. The CDR3 sequence: CASSPQGLYNEQFF. The DNA of the CDR3 is TGTGCCAGCAGCCCCCAGGGACTCTACAATGAGCAGTTCTTC.

V and J are TRBV19 and TRBJ1-5; no clear D gene. Trimming cost V 2 bases and J 0 bases, with 8 bases left between them. This CDR3 contains 15 residues. Per the germline V gene, CDR1 is LNHDA and CDR2 is SQIVND (reference sequence). The CDR3 sequence: CASSISTSSNQPQHF. The CDR3 nucleotides are TGTGCCAGTAGTATATCGACATCTAGCAATCAGCCCCAGCATTTT.

This clone was seen a few times. The chain joins TRBV10-3 to TRBJ2-7; possible D gene TRBD1, 7 bases. Germline V CDR1 and CDR2: ENHRY, SYGVKD. This CDR3 comprises 16 residues. Trimming removed 6 bases from V and 5 bases from J, with 23 bases in between. The CDR3: CAISRQGGSTNHEQYF. DNA for the CDR3: TGTGCCATCAGCAGACAGGGAGGTTCAACTAACCACGAGCAGTACTTC.

The chain uses TRBV7-3 and TRBJ1-2, with D perhaps matching TRBD1 (6 bases). Germline CDR1 SGHTA, CDR2 FQGTGA. This CDR3 is built from 13 residues. Trimming left V 2 bases short and J 11 bases short, with 15 bases between. Here the CDR3 DNA reads TGTGCCAGCAGCTTATCGGCAGGGGCTGTGTACACCTTC. Residues: CASSLSAGAVYTF.

This clone was detected only once. The chain recombines TRBV7-3 with TRBJ1-2, with 8 nucleotides matching TRBD1. The ends lost 2 bases at V and 5 bases at J; junction bases unmatched: 10. This CDR3 region has 16 residues. CDR1 is SGHTA, CDR2 FQGTGA, per germline. The CDR3 sequence is CASSLVVAGGAYGYTF. The CDR3 DNA sequence: TGTGCCAGCAGCTTAGTAGTCGCAGGGGGCGCTTATGGCTACACCTTC. Looking up the rest from reference TRBV7-3 and TRBJ1-2 gives the full variable domain: GAGVSQTPSNKVTEKGKYVELRCDPISGHTALYWYRQSLGQGPEFLIYFQGTGAADDSGLPNDRFFAVRPEGSVSTLKIQRTERGDSAVYLCASSLVVAGGAYGYTFGSGTRLTVV.

The chain uses TRBV6-5 and TRBJ1-1, with D possibly TRBD1 on 5 matching bases. Trimming removed 9 bases at V and 4 bases at J, with 15 bases between. Germline CDR1 is MNHEY and CDR2 is SVGAGI. This CDR3 has 13 amino acids. CDR3 region: CASRMGEVTEAFF. In nucleotides, the CDR3 is TGTGCCAGTCGTATGGGGGAAGTCACTGAAGCTTTCTTT.

The V call is TRBV21-1, the J call TRBJ2-6; TRBD2, the D gene given by the table, was not confirmed from the DNA. TRBV21-1 has pseudogene status. The CDR3 contains 18 residues. The CDR3 DNA follows: TGTGCCAGCAGCAAGGGGAGGCTAGCTTTGTCCGGGGCCAACGTCCTGACTTTC. Amino acids: CASSKGRLALSGANVLTF.